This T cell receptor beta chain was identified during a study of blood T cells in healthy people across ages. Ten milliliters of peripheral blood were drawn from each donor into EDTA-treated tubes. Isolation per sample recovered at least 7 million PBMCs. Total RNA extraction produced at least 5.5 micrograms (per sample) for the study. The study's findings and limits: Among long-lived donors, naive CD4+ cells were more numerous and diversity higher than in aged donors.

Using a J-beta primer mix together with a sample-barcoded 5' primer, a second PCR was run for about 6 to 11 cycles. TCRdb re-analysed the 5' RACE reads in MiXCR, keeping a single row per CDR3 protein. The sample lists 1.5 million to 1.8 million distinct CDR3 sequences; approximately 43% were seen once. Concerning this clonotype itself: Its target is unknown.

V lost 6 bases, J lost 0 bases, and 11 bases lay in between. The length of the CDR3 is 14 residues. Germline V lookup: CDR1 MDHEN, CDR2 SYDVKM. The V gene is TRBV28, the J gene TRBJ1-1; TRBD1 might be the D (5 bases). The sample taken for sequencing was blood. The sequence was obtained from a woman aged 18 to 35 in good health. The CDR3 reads CASRLGLVNTEAFF. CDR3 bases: TGTGCCAGCAGGTTGGGACTGGTGAACACTGAAGCTTTCTTT.